This T cell receptor beta chain comes out of a study of blood T cells in healthy people across ages. The study's findings and limits: Researchers deemed the diversity estimates from one million T cells underestimates. More naive CD4+ cells and higher diversity were found in long-lived than in aged donors.

Primers used in a second PCR of about 6 to 11 cycles were a sample-barcoded 5' primer and a J-beta primer mix. Every cDNA was tagged by a template-switch adaptor with 12 random nucleotides. TCRdb recomputed calls from the 5' RACE reads with MiXCR, one row per CDR3 protein. Among around 620,000 distinct CDR3 sequences listed, 25% to 30% were seen once. The CDR3 runs 15 residues. V lost 2 bases and J lost 2, with 9 bases in between. CDR1 and CDR2 (germline): MNHNY, SVGAGI (reference sequence). Concerning this clonotype itself: Its specificity is not known.

The chain is built from TRBV6-6 and TRBJ2-2; possible D gene TRBD2, 5 bases. The sequence derives from a woman in her 70s in good health. Input material: blood. The CDR3 DNA reads as TGTGCCAGCAGTTACGGGCCTAGCAACACCGGGGAGCTGTTTTTT. Protein: CASSYGPSNTGELFF.